The 9 T cell receptor beta chains presented below share a single source sample, sequenced in a study of T cell changes during pregnancy in multiple sclerosis. This table comes from immunoSEQ multiplex PCR, and its TCRdb copy is limited to in-frame clones, with some not included. The sample lists tens of thousands of clones, 85% to 90% seen once, with approximately 8.4% in the top ten. Sample: CD8+ T cells from peripheral blood mononuclear cells, taken before pregnancy. The source of these receptors is a female donor with multiple sclerosis, enrolled in a pregnancy study.

This chain connects TRBV9 to TRBJ2-2, with 8 bases lining up with TRBD1. This CDR3 has 17 residues. Germline V gene lookup returns CDR1 SGDLS and CDR2 YYNGEE. The V segment lost 4 bases and the J segment 7 bases; nucleotides outside the gene matches: 15. The CDR3 reads CASSSADRGWINGELFF. DNA of the CDR3: TGTGCCAGCAGCTCCGCCGACAGGGGATGGATCAACGGGGAGCTGTTTTTT.

The V gene is TRBV28, the J gene TRBJ2-7, with a tentative D call TRBD1 (5 bases). Trimming cost V 2 bases and J 2 bases, with 10 bases left between them. The CDR3 runs to 14 residues. Per germline, CDR1 MDHEN and CDR2 SYDVKM. The CDR3 is CASSLTRVTYEQYF. The CDR3 DNA reads TGTGCCAGCAGTTTAACCAGGGTCACCTACGAGCAGTACTTC.

The J gene is TRBJ2-1, the V gene TRBV6-5; D is perhaps TRBD2 (6 bases). V was pared by 5 bases and J by 4 bases, with 12 bases between. Germline CDR1 is MNHEY and CDR2 is SVGAGI. The CDR3 has 14 residues. CDR3 in DNA: TGTGCCAGCAGTCCTAGCGATCCTTACAATGAGCAGTTCTTC. This gives the protein CASSPSDPYNEQFF.

The genes are TRBV4-3 and TRBJ2-1, with 9 bases fitting TRBD1. V trimming: 2 bases; J trimming: 2 bases; junction bases outside the gene matches: 7. The CDR3 totals 17 residues. Germline lookup yields CDR1 LGHNA and CDR2 YSLEER. CDR3 amino acids: CASSQKKTGGAYNEQFF. As DNA, the CDR3 is TGCGCCAGCAGCCAAAAAAAAACAGGGGGCGCCTACAATGAGCAGTTCTTC.

The chain uses TRBV6-5 and TRBJ2-5; 7 bases fit TRBD2. Germline trimming cut 0 bases from V and 4 bases from J; bases unmatched to any gene: 2. Germline V lookup: CDR1 MNHEY, CDR2 SVGAGI. CDR3 size: 14 residues. The DNA for the CDR3 is TGTGCCAGCAGTTACTCGACGGGGGGAGAGACCCAGTACTTC. It specifies CASSYSTGGETQYF.

The chain links TRBV9 to TRBJ1-2, with D possibly being TRBD1 (5 bases). From germline, CDR1 is SGDLS and CDR2 YYNGEE. The CDR3 extends over 13 amino acids. The ends were cut back, 0 bases at V and 6 bases at J, with 9 bases in the middle. The CDR3 is CASSVVSGNGYTF. In nucleotides, the CDR3 is TGTGCCAGCAGCGTAGTGTCAGGGAATGGCTACACCTTC.

The J gene is TRBJ1-2, the V gene TRBV30, with a possible D match to TRBD1 (5 bases). The V end lost 2 bases, the J end lost 7 bases, and 11 bases lay between the germline ends. Germline CDR1 reads GTSNPN; CDR2 reads SVGIG (reference sequence). The CDR3 sequence is 12 residues long. CDR3 DNA: TGTGCCTGGAGTCCCGGGGGAGGTGGCTACACCTTC. This sequence encodes CAWSPGGGGYTF.

This chain joins TRBV5-6 and TRBJ2-1, with 15 bases aligning to TRBD2. The CDR3 has 18 amino acids. The junction had 12 bases not matched to a gene; V was cut back by 3 bases and J by 8 bases. Germline CDR1 reads SGHDT; CDR2 reads YYEEEE. CDR3 nucleotide sequence: TGTGCCAGCAGCTCACCCAACCCGTGGACTAGCGGGGGGGATGAGCAGTTCTTC. It specifies CASSSPNPWTSGGDEQFF.

The rearrangement links TRBV15 to TRBJ1-2; no definite D call. The germline V gene encodes CDR1 LNHNV and CDR2 YYDKDF (reference sequence). This CDR3 is built from 14 residues. Between the trimmed V and J ends, which lost 1 base and 2 bases, there was a span of 8 bases. In nucleotides, the CDR3 is TGTGCCACCAGCAGAGGAGGGCGGAACTATGGCTACACCTTC. Translated: CATSRGGRNYGYTF.